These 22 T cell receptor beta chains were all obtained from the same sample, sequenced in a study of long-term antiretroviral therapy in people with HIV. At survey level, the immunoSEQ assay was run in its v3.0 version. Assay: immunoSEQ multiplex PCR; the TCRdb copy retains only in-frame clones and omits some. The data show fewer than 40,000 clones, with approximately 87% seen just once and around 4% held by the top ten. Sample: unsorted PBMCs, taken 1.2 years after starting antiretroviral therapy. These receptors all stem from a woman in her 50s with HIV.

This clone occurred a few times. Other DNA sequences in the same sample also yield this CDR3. The CDR3 coding sequence is TGCGCCAGCAGCCCGTGGACGGCAACTAATGAAAAACTGTTTTTT. Protein: CASSPWTATNEKLFF. The J gene is TRBJ1-4, the V gene TRBV5-1; D not resolved. The CDR3 totals 15 residues. V gave up 4 bases and J gave up 0 bases, with 10 bases separating them. Germline lookup yields CDR1 SGHRS and CDR2 YFSETQ.

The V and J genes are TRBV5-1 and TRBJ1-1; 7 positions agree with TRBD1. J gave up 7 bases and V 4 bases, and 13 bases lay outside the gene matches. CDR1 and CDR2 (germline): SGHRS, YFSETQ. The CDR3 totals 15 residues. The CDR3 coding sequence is TGCGCCAGCAGCCTCCGGGACAGCCTATCGCTTGAAGCTTTCTTT. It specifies CASSLRDSLSLEAFF.

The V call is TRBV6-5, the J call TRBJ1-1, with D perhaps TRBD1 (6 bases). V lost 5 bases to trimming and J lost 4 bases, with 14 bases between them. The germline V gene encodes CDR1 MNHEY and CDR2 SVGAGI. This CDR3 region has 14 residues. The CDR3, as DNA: TGTGCCAGCAGTCCTGGACAGTTACCCACTGAAGCTTTCTTT. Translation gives CASSPGQLPTEAFF.

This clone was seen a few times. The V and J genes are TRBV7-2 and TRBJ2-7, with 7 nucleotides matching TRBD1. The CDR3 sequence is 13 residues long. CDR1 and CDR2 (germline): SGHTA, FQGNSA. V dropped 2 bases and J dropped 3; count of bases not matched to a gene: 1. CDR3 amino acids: CASSLNRGYEQYF. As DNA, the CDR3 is TGTGCCAGCAGCTTAAACAGGGGCTACGAGCAGTACTTC. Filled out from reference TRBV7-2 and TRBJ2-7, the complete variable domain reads GAGVSQSPSNKVTEKGKDVELRCDPISGHTALYWYRQSLGQGLEFLIYFQGNSAPDKSGLPSDRFSAERTGGSVSTLTIQRTQQEDSAVYLCASSLNRGYEQYFGPGTRLTVT.

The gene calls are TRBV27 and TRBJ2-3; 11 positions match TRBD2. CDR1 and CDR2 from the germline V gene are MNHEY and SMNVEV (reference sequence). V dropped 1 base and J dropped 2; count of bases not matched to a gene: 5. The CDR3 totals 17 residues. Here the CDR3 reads CASSLWSSGRNTDTQYF. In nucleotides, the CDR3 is TGTGCCAGCAGTTTATGGTCTAGCGGGAGGAACACAGATACGCAGTATTTT.

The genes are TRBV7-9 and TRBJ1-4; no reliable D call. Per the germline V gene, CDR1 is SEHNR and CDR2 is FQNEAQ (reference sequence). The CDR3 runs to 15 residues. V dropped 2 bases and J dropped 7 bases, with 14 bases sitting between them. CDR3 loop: CASSLPGVRFEKLFF. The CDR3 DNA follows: TGTGCCAGCAGCTTACCCGGGGTTAGGTTTGAAAAACTGTTTTTT.

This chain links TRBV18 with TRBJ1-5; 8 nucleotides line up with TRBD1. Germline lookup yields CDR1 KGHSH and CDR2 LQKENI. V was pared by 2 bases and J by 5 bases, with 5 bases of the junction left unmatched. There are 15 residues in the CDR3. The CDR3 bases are TGTGCCAGCTCACCAACGACAGGGGTTTATCAGCCCCAGCATTTT. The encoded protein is CASSPTTGVYQPQHF.

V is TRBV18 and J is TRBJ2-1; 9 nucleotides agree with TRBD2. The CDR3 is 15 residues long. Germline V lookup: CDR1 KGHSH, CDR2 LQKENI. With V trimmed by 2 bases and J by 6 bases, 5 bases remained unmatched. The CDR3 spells CASSPGSSGGNEQFF. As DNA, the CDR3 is TGTGCCAGCTCACCAGGGAGTAGCGGGGGCAATGAGCAGTTCTTC. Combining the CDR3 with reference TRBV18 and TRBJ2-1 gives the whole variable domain NAGVMQNPRHLVRRRGQEARLRCSPMKGHSHVYWYRQLPEEGLKFMVYLQKENIIDESGMPKERFSAEFPKEGPSILRIQQVVRGDSAAYFCASSPGSSGGNEQFFGPGTRLTVL.

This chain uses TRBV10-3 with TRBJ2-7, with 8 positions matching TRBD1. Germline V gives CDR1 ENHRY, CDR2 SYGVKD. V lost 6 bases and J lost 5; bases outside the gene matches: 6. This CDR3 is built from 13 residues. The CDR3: CAISLDRAHEQYF. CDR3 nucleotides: TGTGCCATCAGCCTGGACAGGGCCCACGAGCAGTACTTC.

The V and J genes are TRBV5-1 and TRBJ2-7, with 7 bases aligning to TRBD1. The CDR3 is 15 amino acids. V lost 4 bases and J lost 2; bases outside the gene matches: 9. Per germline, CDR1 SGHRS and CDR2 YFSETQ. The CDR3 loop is CASSDTGVLAYEQYF. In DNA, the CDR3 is TGCGCCAGCAGCGACACAGGGGTCCTCGCCTACGAGCAGTACTTC.

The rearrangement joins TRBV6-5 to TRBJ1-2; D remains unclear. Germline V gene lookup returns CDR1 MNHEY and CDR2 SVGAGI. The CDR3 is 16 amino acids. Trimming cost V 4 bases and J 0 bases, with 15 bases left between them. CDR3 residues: CASSWTRLSSNYGYTF. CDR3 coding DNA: TGTGCCAGCAGTTGGACCCGTCTCTCTTCTAACTATGGCTACACCTTC.

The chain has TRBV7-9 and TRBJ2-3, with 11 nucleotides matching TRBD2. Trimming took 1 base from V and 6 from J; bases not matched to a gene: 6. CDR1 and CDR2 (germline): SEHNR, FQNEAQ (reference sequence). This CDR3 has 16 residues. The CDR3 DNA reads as TGTGCCAGCAGCTTAGGATCAGCTAGCGGGGGGGATACGCAGTATTTT. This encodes CASSLGSASGGDTQYF.

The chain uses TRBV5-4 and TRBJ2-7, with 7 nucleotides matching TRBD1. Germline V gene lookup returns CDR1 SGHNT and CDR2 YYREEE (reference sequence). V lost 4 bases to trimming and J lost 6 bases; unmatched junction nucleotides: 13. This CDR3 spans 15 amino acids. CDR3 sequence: CASSLGERQGGEQYF. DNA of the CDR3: TGTGCCAGCAGCCTTGGAGAGAGACAGGGTGGCGAGCAGTACTTC.

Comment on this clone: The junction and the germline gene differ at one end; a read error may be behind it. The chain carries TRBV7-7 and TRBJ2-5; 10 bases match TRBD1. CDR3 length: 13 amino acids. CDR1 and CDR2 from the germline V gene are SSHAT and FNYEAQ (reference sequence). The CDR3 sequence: CASSSGDRGTQYF. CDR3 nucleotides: TGTGCTAGCAGCTCAGGGGACAGGGGGACCCAGTACTTC.

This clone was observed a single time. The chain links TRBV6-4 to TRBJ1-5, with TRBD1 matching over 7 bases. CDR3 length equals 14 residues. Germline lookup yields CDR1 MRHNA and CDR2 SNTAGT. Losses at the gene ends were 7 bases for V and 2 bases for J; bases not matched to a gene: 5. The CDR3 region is CASKQGRCNQPQHF. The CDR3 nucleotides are TGTGCCAGCAAACAGGGGAGGTGCAATCAGCCCCAGCATTTT.

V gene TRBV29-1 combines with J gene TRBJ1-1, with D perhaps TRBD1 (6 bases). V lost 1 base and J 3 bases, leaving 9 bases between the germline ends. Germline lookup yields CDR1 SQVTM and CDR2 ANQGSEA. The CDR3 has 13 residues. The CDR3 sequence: CSVEAGAYTEAFF. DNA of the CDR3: TGCAGCGTTGAAGCAGGGGCGTACACTGAAGCTTTCTTT.

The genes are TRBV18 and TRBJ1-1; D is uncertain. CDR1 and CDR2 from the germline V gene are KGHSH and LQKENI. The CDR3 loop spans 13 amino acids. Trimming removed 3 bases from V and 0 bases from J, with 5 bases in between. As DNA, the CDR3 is TGTGCCAGCTCACCCGTAATGAACACTGAAGCTTTCTTT. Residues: CASSPVMNTEAFF.

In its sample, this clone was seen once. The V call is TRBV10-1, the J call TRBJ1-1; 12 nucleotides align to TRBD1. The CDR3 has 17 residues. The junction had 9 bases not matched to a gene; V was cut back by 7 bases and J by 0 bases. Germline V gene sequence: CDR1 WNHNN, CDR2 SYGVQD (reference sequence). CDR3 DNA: TGCGCCAGCATCAGGGACAGGGGGCCCTTCATGAACACTGAAGCTTTCTTT. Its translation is CASIRDRGPFMNTEAFF.

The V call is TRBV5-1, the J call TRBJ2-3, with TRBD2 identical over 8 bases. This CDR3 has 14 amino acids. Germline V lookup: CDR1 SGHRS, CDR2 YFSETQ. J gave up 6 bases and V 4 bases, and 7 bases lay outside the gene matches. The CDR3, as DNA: TGCGCCAGCAGCGCCGGGGGGGCTTCCGATACGCAGTATTTT. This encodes CASSAGGASDTQYF. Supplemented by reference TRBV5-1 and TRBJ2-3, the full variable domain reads KAGVTQTPRYLIKTRGQQVTLSCSPISGHRSVSWYQQTPGQGLQFLFEYFSETQRNKGNFPGRFSGRQFSNSRSEMNVSTLELGDSALYLCASSAGGASDTQYFGPGTRLTVL.

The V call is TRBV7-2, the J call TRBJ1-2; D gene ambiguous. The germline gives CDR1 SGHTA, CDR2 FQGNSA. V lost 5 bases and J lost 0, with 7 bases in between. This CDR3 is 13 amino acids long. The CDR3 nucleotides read TGTGCCAGCAGCGTAACTCCTAACTATGGCTACACCTTC. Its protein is CASSVTPNYGYTF.

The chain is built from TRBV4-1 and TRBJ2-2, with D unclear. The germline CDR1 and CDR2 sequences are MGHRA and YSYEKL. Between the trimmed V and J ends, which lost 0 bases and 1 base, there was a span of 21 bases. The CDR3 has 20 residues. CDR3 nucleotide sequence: TGCGCCAGCAGCCAAGATCCGCCCGGCAGGCTAATAGGGAACACCGGGGAGCTGTTTTTT. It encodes CASSQDPPGRLIGNTGELFF.

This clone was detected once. CDR3 protein: CASSFGRDYNEQFF. In DNA form, the CDR3 reads TGCGCCAGCAGCTTTGGGAGGGATTACAATGAGCAGTTCTTC. V and J are TRBV5-1 and TRBJ2-1; 7 bases are shared with TRBD2. The CDR3 spans 14 residues. V was clipped by 2 bases and J by 4 bases; unmatched bases: 3. The V gene's germline CDR1 is SGHRS and CDR2 YFSETQ.